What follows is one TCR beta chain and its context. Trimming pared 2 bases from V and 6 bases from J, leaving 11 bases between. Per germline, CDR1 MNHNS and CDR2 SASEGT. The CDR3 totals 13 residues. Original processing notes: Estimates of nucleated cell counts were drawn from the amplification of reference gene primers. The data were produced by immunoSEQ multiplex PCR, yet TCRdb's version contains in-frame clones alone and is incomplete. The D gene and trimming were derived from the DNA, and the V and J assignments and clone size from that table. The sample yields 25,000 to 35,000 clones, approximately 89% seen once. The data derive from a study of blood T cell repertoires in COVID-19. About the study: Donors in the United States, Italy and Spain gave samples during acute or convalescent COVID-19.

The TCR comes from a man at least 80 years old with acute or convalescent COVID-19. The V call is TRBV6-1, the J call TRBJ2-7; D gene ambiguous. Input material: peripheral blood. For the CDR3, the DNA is TGTGCCAGCAGTGAAAGTAGAGCTACCGAGCAGTACTTC. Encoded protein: CASSESRATEQYF.